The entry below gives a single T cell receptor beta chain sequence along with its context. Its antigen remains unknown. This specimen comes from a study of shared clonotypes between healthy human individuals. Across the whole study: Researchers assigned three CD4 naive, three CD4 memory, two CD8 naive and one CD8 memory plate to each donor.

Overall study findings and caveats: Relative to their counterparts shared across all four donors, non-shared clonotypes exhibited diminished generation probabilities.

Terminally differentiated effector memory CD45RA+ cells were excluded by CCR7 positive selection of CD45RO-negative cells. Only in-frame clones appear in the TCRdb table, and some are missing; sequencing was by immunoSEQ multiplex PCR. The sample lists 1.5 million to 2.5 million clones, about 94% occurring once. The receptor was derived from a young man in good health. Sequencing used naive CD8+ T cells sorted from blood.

The CDR3 DNA follows: TGTGCCAGCAGTTACTCCCCATTTGGATCACCCCTCCACTTT. As protein: CASSYSPFGSPLHF. This sequence joins TRBV6-5 and TRBJ1-6, with D unclear. Looked up from germline, CDR1 is MNHEY and CDR2 is SVGAGI. The CDR3 spans 14 residues. Trimming stripped 0 bases from V and 10 bases from J, with 10 bases between.